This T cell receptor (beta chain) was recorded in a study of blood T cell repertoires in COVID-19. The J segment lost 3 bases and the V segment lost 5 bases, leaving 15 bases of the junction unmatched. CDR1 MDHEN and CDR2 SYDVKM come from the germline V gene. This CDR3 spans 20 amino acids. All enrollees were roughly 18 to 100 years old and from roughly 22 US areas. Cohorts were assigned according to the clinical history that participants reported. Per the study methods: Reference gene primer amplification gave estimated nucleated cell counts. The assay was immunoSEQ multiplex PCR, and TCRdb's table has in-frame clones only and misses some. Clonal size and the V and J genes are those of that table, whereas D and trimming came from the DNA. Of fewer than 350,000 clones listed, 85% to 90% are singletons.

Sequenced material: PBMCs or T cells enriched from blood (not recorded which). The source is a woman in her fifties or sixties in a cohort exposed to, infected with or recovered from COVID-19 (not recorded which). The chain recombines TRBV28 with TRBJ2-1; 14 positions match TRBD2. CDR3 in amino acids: CASSTSRGTSGSWNYNEQFF. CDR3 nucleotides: TGTGCCAGCAGTACCTCCCGAGGGACTAGCGGGAGTTGGAACTACAATGAGCAGTTCTTC.